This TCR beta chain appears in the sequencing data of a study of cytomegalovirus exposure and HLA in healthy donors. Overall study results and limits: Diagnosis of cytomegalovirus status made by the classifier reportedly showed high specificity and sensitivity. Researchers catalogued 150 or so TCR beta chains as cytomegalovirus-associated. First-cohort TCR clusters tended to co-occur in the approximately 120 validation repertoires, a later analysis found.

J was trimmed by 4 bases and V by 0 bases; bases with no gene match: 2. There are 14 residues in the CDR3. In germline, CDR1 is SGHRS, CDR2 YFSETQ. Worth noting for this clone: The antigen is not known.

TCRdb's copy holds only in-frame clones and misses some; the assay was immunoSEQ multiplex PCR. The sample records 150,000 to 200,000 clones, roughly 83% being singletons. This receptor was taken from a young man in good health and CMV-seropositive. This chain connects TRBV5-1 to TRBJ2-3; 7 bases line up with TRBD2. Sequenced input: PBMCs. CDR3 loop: CASSLGRGADTQYF. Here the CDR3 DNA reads TGCGCCAGCAGCTTGGGCCGGGGGGCAGATACGCAGTATTTT.